This entry concerns a single T cell receptor beta chain. The antigen remains undetermined. Profiled with immunoSEQ multiplex PCR; TCRdb holds only in-frame clones, not every one. The sample yields roughly 270,000 clones, roughly 90% seen once. This specimen belongs to a study of cytomegalovirus exposure and HLA in healthy donors. Study-wide results and caveats: Most TCR sequences were uncommon, yet certain public TCRs appeared in many donors. CMV antigen specificity was confirmed in vitro for three CMV-associated chains. The classifier, whose performance was assessed in both the original and validation cohorts, reportedly diagnosed cytomegalovirus status with high specificity and sensitivity.

V gave up 1 base and J gave up 7 bases; unmatched junction bases: 12. The CDR3 has 16 residues. Germline V CDR1 and CDR2: MGHDK, SYGVNS. The donors formed part of the approximately 120-subject validation cohort, distinct from the roughly 620-subject first cohort. The rearrangement links TRBV25-1 to TRBJ2-5, with 7 bases lining up with TRBD1. This TCR was sampled from a woman in her late teens or twenties in good health and CMV-seronegative. The sequencing input was PBMCs. The CDR3 is CASSEFGRGLEGTQYF. The DNA for the CDR3 is TGTGCCAGCAGTGAATTTGGAAGGGGGCTCGAGGGGACCCAGTACTTC.